A selection of T cell receptor beta chains follows, all from one sample in a study of CD8+ T cells in alopecia areata. The table came from immunoSEQ multiplex PCR; TCRdb's copy has only in-frame clones and leaves some out. The top ten hold around 19% of the sample, which has some 88,000 clones, about 40% seen once. Sequenced material: CD8+ T cells sorted from blood, taken at week 24, from a patient treated with tofacitinib. The receptors come from a human donor with alopecia areata. Both conserved end residues are part of each CDR3. D genes are given only for firm matches. A clone size is listed for some rows: how often the clone was seen (once, few, many), or a class if it is expanded.

clone_size	d_call	v_call	j_call	cdr3_aa	cdr3_nt
.	.	TRBV25-1	TRBJ1-5	CASSESGNQPQHF	TGTGCCAGCAGTGAATCCGGAAATCAGCCCCAGCATTTT
.	.	TRBV30	TRBJ1-1	CAWSARVGAMRNTEAFF	TGTGCCTGGAGTGCCCGGGTAGGGGCGATGCGGAACACTGAAGCTTTCTTT
.	.	TRBV19	TRBJ1-5	CASSRTGGAINQPQHF	TGTGCCAGTAGCCGAACGGGGGGGGCCATCAATCAGCCCCAGCATTTT
.	TRBD2	TRBV4-1	TRBJ2-7	CASSQKTSAEQYF	TGCGCCAGCAGCCAAAAGACTAGCGCCGAGCAGTACTTC
few	TRBD1	TRBV11-2	TRBJ2-6	CASSLPDRALTF	TGTGCCAGCAGCTTACCAGACAGGGCCTTGACTTTC
few	.	TRBV5-5	TRBJ2-1	CASSLDGQEQFF	TGTGCCAGCAGCTTGGACGGCCAAGAGCAGTTCTTC
once	TRBD1	TRBV4-1	TRBJ2-1	CASSQDGTGYNEQFF	TGCGCCAGCAGCCAAGATGGGACAGGCTACAATGAGCAGTTCTTC
few	.	TRBV7-2	TRBJ2-7	CASSPPGNSYEQYF	TGTGCCAGCAGCCCCCCCGGGAACTCCTACGAGCAGTACTTC
.	.	TRBV6-5	TRBJ2-1	CASSDSSRNEQFF	TGTGCCAGCAGTGACTCGAGCCGCAATGAGCAGTTCTTC
.	TRBD1	TRBV15	TRBJ1-2	CATSDRAGYGYTF	TGTGCCACCAGCGACAGGGCGGGCTATGGCTACACCTTC
.	.	TRBV27	TRBJ1-2	CASSRRVGRPEGYTF	TGTGCCAGCAGTCGCCGTGTAGGCCGCCCGGAAGGCTACACCTTC
.	.	TRBV7-9	TRBJ2-5	CASSPTQGQETQYF	TGTGCCAGCAGCCCGACTCAAGGGCAAGAGACCCAGTACTTC
few	.	TRBV7-9	TRBJ2-2	CASSRNGLANTGELFF	TGTGCCAGCAGCCGAAATGGGCTCGCGAACACCGGGGAGCTGTTTTTT
.	.	TRBV27	TRBJ1-1	CASAWGGGNTEAFF	TGTGCCAGCGCGTGGGGAGGGGGGAACACTGAAGCTTTCTTT
.	TRBD2	TRBV11-2	TRBJ2-3	CASSLRRGEQYF	TGTGCCAGCAGCTTAAGGCGGGGGGAGCAGTATTTT
few	.	TRBV29-1	TRBJ2-5	CSVDGPTEETQYF	TGCAGCGTGGACGGCCCGACCGAAGAGACCCAGTACTTC
.	TRBD2	TRBV4-1	TRBJ2-1	CASSQIRLAGFYNEQFF	TGCGCCAGCAGCCAAATCAGACTAGCGGGGTTCTACAATGAGCAGTTCTTC
.	.	TRBV29-1	TRBJ2-1	CSVEGRTDYNEQFF	TGCAGCGTTGAGGGACGGACAGATTACAATGAGCAGTTCTTC